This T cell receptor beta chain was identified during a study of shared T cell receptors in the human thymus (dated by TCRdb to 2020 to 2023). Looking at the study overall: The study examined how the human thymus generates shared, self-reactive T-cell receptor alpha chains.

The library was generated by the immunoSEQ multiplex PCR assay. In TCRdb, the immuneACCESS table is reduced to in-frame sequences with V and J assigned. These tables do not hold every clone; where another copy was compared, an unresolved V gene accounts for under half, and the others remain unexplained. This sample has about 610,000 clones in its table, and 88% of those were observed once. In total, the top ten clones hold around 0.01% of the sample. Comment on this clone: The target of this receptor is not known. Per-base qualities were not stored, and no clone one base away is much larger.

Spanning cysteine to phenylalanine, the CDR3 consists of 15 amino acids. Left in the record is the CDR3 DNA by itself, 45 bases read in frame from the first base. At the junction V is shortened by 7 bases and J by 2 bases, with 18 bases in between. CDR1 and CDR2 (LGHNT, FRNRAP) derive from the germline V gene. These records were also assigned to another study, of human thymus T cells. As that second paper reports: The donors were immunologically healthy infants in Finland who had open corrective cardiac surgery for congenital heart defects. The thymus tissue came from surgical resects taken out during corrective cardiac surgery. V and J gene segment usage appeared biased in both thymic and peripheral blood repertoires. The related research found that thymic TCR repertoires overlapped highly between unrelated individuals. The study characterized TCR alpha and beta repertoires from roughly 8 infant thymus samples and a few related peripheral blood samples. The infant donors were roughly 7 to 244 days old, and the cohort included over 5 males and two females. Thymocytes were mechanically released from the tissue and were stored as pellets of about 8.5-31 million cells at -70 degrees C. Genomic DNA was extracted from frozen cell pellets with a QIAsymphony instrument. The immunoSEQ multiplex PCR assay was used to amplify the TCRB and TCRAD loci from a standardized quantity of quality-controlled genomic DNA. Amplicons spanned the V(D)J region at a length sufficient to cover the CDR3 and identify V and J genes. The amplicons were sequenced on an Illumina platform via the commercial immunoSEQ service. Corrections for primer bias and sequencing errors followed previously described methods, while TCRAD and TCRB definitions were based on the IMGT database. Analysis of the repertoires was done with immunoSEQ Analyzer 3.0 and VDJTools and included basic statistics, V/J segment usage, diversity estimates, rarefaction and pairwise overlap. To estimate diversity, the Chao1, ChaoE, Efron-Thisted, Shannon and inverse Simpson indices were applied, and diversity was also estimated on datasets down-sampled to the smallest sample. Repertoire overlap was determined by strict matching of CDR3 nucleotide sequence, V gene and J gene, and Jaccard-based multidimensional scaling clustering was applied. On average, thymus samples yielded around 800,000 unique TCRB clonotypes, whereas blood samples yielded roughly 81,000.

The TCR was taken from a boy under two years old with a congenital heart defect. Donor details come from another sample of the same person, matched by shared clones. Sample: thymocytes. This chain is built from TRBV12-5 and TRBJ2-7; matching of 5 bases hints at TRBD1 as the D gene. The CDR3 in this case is CASAPPATDTYEQYF. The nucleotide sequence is TGTGCTAGTGCCCCTCCGGCGACAGACACCTACGAGCAGTACTTC.